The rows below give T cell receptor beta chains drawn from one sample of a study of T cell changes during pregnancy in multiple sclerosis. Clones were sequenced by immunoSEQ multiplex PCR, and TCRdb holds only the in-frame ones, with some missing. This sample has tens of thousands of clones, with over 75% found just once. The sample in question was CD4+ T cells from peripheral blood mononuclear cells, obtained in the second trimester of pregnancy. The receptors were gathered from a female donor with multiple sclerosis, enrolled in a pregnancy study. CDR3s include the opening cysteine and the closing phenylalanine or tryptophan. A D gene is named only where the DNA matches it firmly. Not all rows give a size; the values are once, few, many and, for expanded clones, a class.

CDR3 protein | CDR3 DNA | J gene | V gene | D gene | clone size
CASSKGEGNNQPQHF | TGTGCCAGCAGCAAGGGGGAGGGGAACAATCAGCCCCAGCATTTT | TRBJ1-5 | TRBV21-1 | - | -
CASSPRPGDYNEQFF | TGTGCCAGCAGCCCCCGTCCGGGAGACTACAATGAGCAGTTCTTC | TRBJ2-1 | TRBV7-2 | - | -
CASSNRASHGELFF | TGTGCCAGCAGTAACAGGGCCTCCCACGGGGAGCTGTTTTTT | TRBJ2-2 | TRBV6-1 | - | -
CASSLERQGTDTQYF | TGTGCCAGCAGCTTAGAGAGACAGGGCACAGATACGCAGTATTTT | TRBJ2-3 | TRBV7-9 | - | -
CASRQTSGSEQYF | TGTGCCAGCAGACAGACTAGCGGAAGCGAGCAGTACTTC | TRBJ2-7 | TRBV2 | TRBD2 | -
CASSFGTSGYNEQFF | TGTGCCAGCAGTTTCGGGACTAGCGGCTACAATGAGCAGTTCTTC | TRBJ2-1 | TRBV6-5 | TRBD2 | -
CASSDGNRGTDTQYF | TGCGCCAGCAGCGACGGGAACAGGGGCACAGATACGCAGTATTTT | TRBJ2-3 | TRBV4-3 | - | few
CAIGGATNEKLFF | TGTGCAATAGGCGGCGCAACTAATGAAAAACTGTTTTTT | TRBJ1-4 | TRBV7-7 | - | -
CASSSGLAGYNEQFF | TGTGCCAGCAGCTCGGGACTAGCTGGCTACAATGAGCAGTTCTTC | TRBJ2-1 | TRBV7-9 | TRBD2 | -
CASSPRGLTGGYTF | TGTGCCAGCAGCCCGCGGGGCCTCACCGGGGGCTACACCTTC | TRBJ1-2 | TRBV7-9 | - | -
CASSPQGGDYGYTF | TGCGCCAGCAGCCCGCAAGGGGGGGACTATGGCTACACCTTC | TRBJ1-2 | TRBV5-1 | - | -
CASSLISNEQFF | TGTGCCAGCAGCCTTATCAGCAATGAGCAGTTCTTC | TRBJ2-1 | TRBV7-9 | - | -
CAWSEQYNEQFF | TGTGCCTGGAGTGAACAGTACAATGAGCAGTTCTTC | TRBJ2-1 | TRBV30 | - | -
CASSLPGQGTYEQYF | TGTGCCAGCTCATTACCGGGACAGGGGACCTACGAGCAGTACTTC | TRBJ2-7 | TRBV18 | TRBD1 | -
CASSSGTGGLSIPHNNYGYTF | TGCGCCAGCAGCTCCGGGACAGGGGGTTTGAGTATCCCTCATAATAACTATGGCTACACCTTC | TRBJ1-2 | TRBV5-1 | TRBD1 | -
CASSPSRGGVGYTF | TGTGCCAGCAGCCCTTCCCGGGGGGGAGTTGGCTACACCTTC | TRBJ1-2 | TRBV21-1 | - | -
CAISEVDQPQHF | TGTGCCATCAGTGAGGTCGATCAGCCCCAGCATTTT | TRBJ1-5 | TRBV10-3 | - | -
CAIRPGQGSYEQYF | TGTGCCATCAGGCCGGGACAGGGGTCCTACGAGCAGTACTTC | TRBJ2-7 | TRBV10-3 | TRBD1 | -
CAWSGQNNEKLFF | TGTGCCTGGTCGGGACAGAATAATGAAAAACTGTTTTTT | TRBJ1-4 | TRBV30 | TRBD1 | -
CASSAEGTRWNEQFF | TGTGCCAGCAGCGCCGAGGGGACTAGGTGGAATGAGCAGTTCTTC | TRBJ2-1 | TRBV9 | TRBD2 | -
CSVDLGDSDEQYF | TGCAGCGTTGATCTCGGAGATTCCGACGAGCAGTACTTC | TRBJ2-7 | TRBV29-1 | - | -
CASSLDSGRSYEQYF | TGTGCCAGCAGCTTAGATAGCGGCAGAAGTTACGAGCAGTACTTC | TRBJ2-7 | TRBV11-2 | - | -
CASSLEGVLRTF | TGTGCCAGCAGCTTAGAAGGGGTACTTAGGACCTTC | TRBJ1-2 | TRBV7-2 | - | -
CAISESVAPTDTQYF | TGTGCCATCAGTGAGTCAGTAGCCCCCACAGATACGCAGTATTTT | TRBJ2-3 | TRBV10-3 | - | -
CASSFSGLNTGELFF | TGTGCCAGCAGCTTTAGCGGTCTGAACACCGGGGAGCTGTTTTTT | TRBJ2-2 | TRBV5-5 | - | -
CAISEPRLADTQYF | TGTGCCATCAGTGAGCCAAGACTCGCAGATACGCAGTATTTT | TRBJ2-3 | TRBV10-3 | - | -
CASSSSQGHIQETQYF | TGTGCCAGTAGTAGCTCTCAGGGACACATCCAAGAGACCCAGTACTTC | TRBJ2-5 | TRBV19 | - | -
CASSPGNNYGYTF | TGCGCCAGCAGCCCAGGGAATAACTATGGCTACACCTTC | TRBJ1-2 | TRBV5-1 | - | -
CASSLQGGGNTIYF | TGTGCCAGCAGTCTTCAGGGCGGCGGAAACACCATATATTTT | TRBJ1-3 | TRBV5-4 | - | -
CSVEVGSTDTQYF | TGCAGCGTTGAGGTCGGGAGCACAGATACGCAGTATTTT | TRBJ2-3 | TRBV29-1 | - | -
CASSRSGLRRSGELFF | TGTGCCAGCAGTAGAAGCGGACTTAGGCGTTCCGGGGAGCTGTTTTTT | TRBJ2-2 | TRBV9 | - | few
CAVDRLETQYF | TGTGCCGTCGACAGGTTGGAGACCCAGTACTTC | TRBJ2-5 | TRBV12-1 | - | -
CASSVRALEEQFF | TGTGCCAGTTCTGTGAGGGCCCTAGAAGAGCAGTTCTTC | TRBJ2-1 | TRBV19 | - | -
CASSVRPGGITEAFF | TGTGCCAGCAGCGTACGCCCGGGGGGTATCACTGAAGCTTTCTTT | TRBJ1-1 | TRBV9 | - | -
CASSPRGTADNEQFF | TGTGCCAGCAGCCCGCGTGGGACAGCAGACAATGAGCAGTTCTTC | TRBJ2-1 | TRBV7-9 | TRBD1 | -
CASSPEGGARAGGRGEQYF | TGCGCCAGCAGCCCCGAAGGGGGGGCGCGAGCGGGAGGAAGGGGAGAGCAGTACTTC | TRBJ2-7 | TRBV4-1 | TRBD2 | -
CAIGLAGWSYEQYF | TGTGCCATAGGACTAGCGGGATGGTCCTACGAGCAGTACTTC | TRBJ2-7 | TRBV10-3 | TRBD2 | -
CASSSGQTYQETQYF | TGTGCCAGCAGCTCAGGACAGACCTACCAGGAGACCCAGTACTTC | TRBJ2-5 | TRBV7-9 | - | -
CASSLEREGLFF | TGTGCCAGCAGCTTAGAGCGTGAGGGGCTGTTTTTT | TRBJ2-2 | TRBV11-2 | - | -
CASSALAGGLETQYF | TGTGCCAGCAGCGCCTTAGCGGGAGGTTTGGAGACCCAGTACTTC | TRBJ2-5 | TRBV7-9 | TRBD2 | -
CASSLADNYGYTF | TGTGCCAGCAGTTTAGCAGATAACTATGGCTACACCTTC | TRBJ1-2 | TRBV28 | - | -
CASSLAVGDRSYSPLHF | TGTGCCAGCAGCTTAGCGGTTGGGGACAGGTCTTATTCACCCCTCCACTTT | TRBJ1-6 | TRBV7-9 | TRBD1 | -
CASSGTGRQPQHF | TGTGCCAGTAGTGGGACGGGGAGGCAGCCCCAGCATTTT | TRBJ1-5 | TRBV19 | - | few
CASSAAGAGGAKTQYF | TGTGCCAGTAGTGCCGCGGGGGCAGGGGGCGCGAAGACCCAGTACTTC | TRBJ2-5 | TRBV19 | - | -
CASSLGRDRMNTEAFF | TGCGCCAGCAGCTTGGGACGCGACAGGATGAACACTGAAGCTTTCTTT | TRBJ1-1 | TRBV5-1 | - | -
CASSGGTGIWEKLFF | TGTGCCAGCAGCGGGGGGACAGGGATTTGGGAAAAACTGTTTTTT | TRBJ1-4 | TRBV9 | TRBD1 | -
CASSPSSGANVLTF | TGTGCCAGCAGCCCATCCTCTGGGGCCAACGTCCTGACTTTC | TRBJ2-6 | TRBV6-4 | - | -
CASSLRQGMRETQYF | TGTGCCAGCAGCTTAAGACAGGGGATGCGTGAGACCCAGTACTTC | TRBJ2-5 | TRBV7-8 | TRBD1 | -
CASSSPNPGQGFTGGTEAYEQYF | TGTGCCAGCAGTTCCCCGAATCCGGGACAGGGGTTTACGGGAGGGACTGAAGCCTACGAGCAGTACTTC | TRBJ2-7 | TRBV27 | TRBD1 | -
CASSLGGSQGDTQYF | TGTGCCAGCAGCTTGGGCGGGAGTCAGGGAGATACGCAGTATTTT | TRBJ2-3 | TRBV7-3 | TRBD2 | -
CASSIPGFQLGYTF | TGTGCCAGTAGTATACCGGGTTTCCAGCTTGGCTACACCTTC | TRBJ1-2 | TRBV19 | - | -
CASSSSRGSYTF | TGTGCCAGCAGCTCGTCCCGGGGGAGCTACACCTTC | TRBJ1-2 | TRBV7-9 | - | few
CASSPRSAEAFF | TGTGCCAGCAGCCCCCGGTCGGCTGAAGCTTTCTTT | TRBJ1-1 | TRBV7-9 | - | -
CASSFGPAYEQYF | TGTGCCAGCAGCTTTGGGCCAGCCTACGAGCAGTACTTC | TRBJ2-7 | TRBV5-5 | - | -
CASSWGGTGVEETQYF | TGTGCCAGCAGCTGGGGAGGGACAGGGGTCGAAGAGACCCAGTACTTC | TRBJ2-5 | TRBV5-4 | TRBD1 | -
CASSRTGGSREETQYF | TGTGCCAGCAGCCGCACCGGCGGGAGTAGGGAAGAGACCCAGTACTTC | TRBJ2-5 | TRBV5-4 | TRBD2 | -
CASSLEAGTSYEQYF | TGTGCCAGCAGCTTAGAGGCGGGAACCTCCTACGAGCAGTACTTC | TRBJ2-7 | TRBV11-3 | - | -